A single sample is the source of the 16 T cell receptor beta chains below, sequenced in a study of T cell responses to AZD1222 COVID-19 vaccine. Clones were sequenced by immunoSEQ multiplex PCR, and TCRdb holds only the in-frame ones, with some missing. The sample lists roughly 87,000 clones, about nine tenths occurring once. The sequences come from peripheral blood, collected 28 days after the second AZD1222 dose. These receptor sequences come from an adult who received the AZD1222 COVID-19 vaccine.

The genes are TRBV3-1 (or the pseudogene TRBV3-2) and TRBJ1-5; no clear D. V gave up 1 base and J gave up 7 bases, with 11 bases separating them. This CDR3 has 14 residues. Germline CDR1 reads LGHDT; CDR2 reads YNNKEL (reference sequence). CDR3 in amino acids: CASSQGLSRQPQHF. CDR3 coding DNA: TGTGCCAGCAGCCAAGGCCTTTCAAGGCAGCCCCAGCATTTT.

This clone was observed once. The chain links TRBV6-5 to TRBJ2-7; unclear D gene. The germline CDR1 and CDR2 sequences are MNHEY and SVGAGI. V gave up 2 bases and J gave up 3 bases, with 14 bases separating them. The length of the CDR3 is 15 residues. The CDR3 loop reads CASSYGTAEYYEQYF. DNA of the CDR3: TGTGCCAGCAGTTACGGTACGGCGGAATACTACGAGCAGTACTTC.

V and J are TRBV29-1 and TRBJ2-3; D unresolved. V was trimmed by 1 base and J by 0 bases, leaving 8 bases between them. This CDR3 contains 14 residues. CDR1 and CDR2 (germline): SQVTM, ANQGSEA. CDR3 nucleotides: TGCAGCGTTGAAGGGAAAACTAGCACAGATACGCAGTATTTT. As protein: CSVEGKTSTDTQYF.

The chain recombines TRBV28 with TRBJ2-1; 12 bases line up with TRBD2. This CDR3 is built from 17 residues. Germline V lookup: CDR1 MDHEN, CDR2 SYDVKM. Unmatched junction bases numbered 10, after V lost 2 bases and J lost 8 bases. The CDR3 loop reads CASSLGVLAGGLDEQFF. CDR3 sequence (DNA): TGTGCCAGCAGTTTAGGAGTACTAGCGGGAGGCCTGGATGAGCAGTTCTTC.

The chain joins TRBV5-4 to TRBJ2-7; D gene unclear. V lost 4 bases and J 5 bases, leaving 7 bases between the germline ends. This CDR3 region has 11 residues. CDR1 SGHNT and CDR2 YYREEE come from the germline V gene (reference sequence). The CDR3 nucleotides read TGTGCCAGCAGCAATAGGGACGAGCAGTACTTC. Protein product: CASSNRDEQYF.

This chain joins TRBV7-9 and TRBJ1-3, with no clear D. This CDR3 is 13 amino acids long. Germline CDR1 is SEHNR and CDR2 is FQNEAQ (reference sequence). Trimming cost V 2 bases and J 4 bases, with 6 bases left between them. In DNA form, the CDR3 reads TGTGCCAGCAGCTTAACTACAGGAAACACCATATATTTT. Protein sequence: CASSLTTGNTIYF.

The V gene is TRBV30, the J gene TRBJ1-1; D possibly corresponds to TRBD1 (6 bases). Germline V gives CDR1 GTSNPN, CDR2 SVGIG (reference sequence). Trimming removed 2 bases at V and 6 bases at J, with 16 bases between. The CDR3 consists of 14 residues. In nucleotides, the CDR3 is TGTGCCTGGAGTCCCCCAGGGGCTCGGCCTGAAGCTTTCTTT. Its translation: CAWSPPGARPEAFF.

This clone was detected a few times. Germline and junction disagree at one end, which may indicate a read error. V is TRBV7-2 and J is TRBJ2-7; 7 bases line up with TRBD2. Germline V gene lookup returns CDR1 SGHTA and CDR2 FQGNSA. This CDR3 has 15 amino acids. The CDR3 DNA reads TGTGCCAGCAGCCTAGCGGAGGGGACCCCCTACGAGCAGTACTTC. Encoded protein: CASSLAEGTPYEQYF.

V gene TRBV3-1 (or the pseudogene TRBV3-2) combines with J gene TRBJ1-1; D remains unclear. The V end was cut by 6 bases, the J end by 1 base, with 12 bases between. The CDR3 extends over 14 amino acids. Germline V gives CDR1 LGHDT, CDR2 YNNKEL (reference sequence). The CDR3 DNA reads TGTGCCAGCAGTCATTTGCGGGAGAACACTGAAGCTTTCTTT. Its translation is CASSHLRENTEAFF.

The genes are TRBV7-9 and TRBJ1-5; D gene uncertain. The CDR3 loop spans 11 amino acids. The V gene lost 4 bases and the J gene lost 10 bases, with 8 bases spanning the gap. Germline CDR1 SEHNR, CDR2 FQNEAQ (reference sequence). The CDR3, as DNA: TGTGCCAGCAGCTCCCCCGGCCCCCAGCATTTT. It encodes CASSSPGPQHF.

The count of this clone is one. CDR3 sequence: CASSQDPHGRSSYEQYF. CDR3 nucleotides: TGTGCCAGCAGCCAAGATCCCCACGGGCGAAGCTCCTACGAGCAGTACTTC. This chain links TRBV3-1 (or the pseudogene TRBV3-2) with TRBJ2-7, with D hard to call. Germline loops: CDR1 LGHDT, CDR2 YNNKEL (reference sequence). V was shortened by 0 bases and J by 0 bases, with 15 bases between the two germline ends. The CDR3 covers 17 residues.

The gene calls are TRBV19 and TRBJ2-7; 11 positions agree with TRBD2. The CDR3 has 16 amino acids. V was clipped by 5 bases and J by 2 bases; unmatched bases: 8. In germline, CDR1 is LNHDA, CDR2 SQIVND (reference sequence). Here the CDR3 reads CASSWSGTSGAYEQYF. The CDR3 nucleotides read TGTGCCAGTAGTTGGTCCGGGACTAGCGGAGCCTACGAGCAGTACTTC.

The chain has TRBV7-9 and TRBJ2-1; TRBD2 matches at 13 bases. The CDR3 loop spans 16 amino acids. The V and J ends lost 5 bases and 7 bases, in that order; junction bases with no gene match: 8. The germline gives CDR1 SEHNR, CDR2 FQNEAQ (reference sequence). CDR3 bases: TGTGCCAGCAGCCCCACTAGCGGGAGGGCCATGAATGAGCAGTTCTTC. It specifies CASSPTSGRAMNEQFF. Using reference TRBV7-9 and TRBJ2-1 for the parts outside the CDR3, the full variable domain is DTGVSQNPRHKITKRGQNVTFRCDPISEHNRLYWYRQTLGQGPEFLTYFQNEAQLEKSRLLSDRFSAERPKGSFSTLEIQRTEQGDSAMYLCASSPTSGRAMNEQFFGPGTRLTVL.

The V and J genes are TRBV9 and TRBJ1-2; no clear D gene. This CDR3 has 14 residues. Trimming stripped 0 bases from V and 2 bases from J, with 8 bases between. Germline V gene lookup returns CDR1 SGDLS and CDR2 YYNGEE. CDR3 amino acids: CASSVDWQNYGYTF. CDR3 nucleotide sequence: TGTGCCAGCAGCGTAGACTGGCAGAACTATGGCTACACCTTC. Based on the CDR3 plus reference TRBV9 and TRBJ1-2, the full variable domain is DSGVTQTPKHLITATGQRVTLRCSPRSGDLSVYWYQQSLDQGLQFLIQYYNGEERAKGNILERFSAQQFPDLHSELNLSSLELGDSALYFCASSVDWQNYGYTFGSGTRLTVV.

This chain uses TRBV2 with TRBJ2-1, with 11 bases lining up with TRBD2. The germline V gene has CDR1 SNHLY and CDR2 FYNNEI. V gave up 5 bases and J gave up 6 bases; unmatched junction bases: 3. This CDR3 is 14 amino acids long. The CDR3 loop reads CASSPSGRRNEQFF. DNA of the CDR3: TGTGCCAGCAGTCCTAGCGGGAGGCGCAATGAGCAGTTCTTC. Drawing the rest from reference TRBV2 and TRBJ2-1, the complete variable domain is EPEVTQTPSHQVTQMGQEVILRCVPISNHLYFYWYRQILGQKVEFLVSFYNNEISEKSEIFDDQFSVERPDGSNFTLKIRSTKLEDSAMYFCASSPSGRRNEQFFGPGTRLTVL.

The genes are TRBV30 and TRBJ1-2; no reliable D call. This CDR3 spans 12 amino acids. Trimming took off 0 bases at V and 8 bases at J, with 10 bases between the two ends. The V gene's germline CDR1 is GTSNPN and CDR2 SVGIG (reference sequence). CDR3 region: CAWSVLGGGYTF. The CDR3 coding sequence is TGTGCCTGGAGTGTACTAGGTGGCGGCTACACCTTC.